The 6 T cell receptor beta chains below all came from one sample that was sequenced in a study of blood T cell repertoires in COVID-19. TCRdb keeps only in-frame clones here, not all; method: immunoSEQ multiplex PCR. The table has 60,000 or so clones, 70% to 85% seen once. Sequenced sample: peripheral blood. The receptors originated from a man in his sixties with acute or convalescent COVID-19.

This clone has just a few counts. The V gene is TRBV9, the J gene TRBJ1-3; D gene ambiguous. The V and J ends lost 6 bases and 0 bases respectively, with 10 bases between them. The CDR3 is made up of 14 amino acids. Germline V CDR1 and CDR2: SGDLS, YYNGEE. For the CDR3, the DNA is TGTGCCAGCACCGAGAGATCCTCTGGAAACACCATATATTTT. This gives the protein CASTERSSGNTIYF. The whole variable domain, remainder taken from reference TRBV9 and TRBJ1-3, is DSGVTQTPKHLITATGQRVTLRCSPRSGDLSVYWYQQSLDQGLQFLIQYYNGEERAKGNILERFSAQQFPDLHSELNLSSLELGDSALYFCASTERSSGNTIYFGEGSWLTVV.

This chain uses TRBV5-1 with TRBJ2-1, with TRBD2 matching over 12 bases. The V gene end was trimmed by 4 bases and the J gene end by 7 bases; junction bases not matched to a gene: 6. This CDR3 has 15 residues. The germline CDR1 and CDR2 sequences are SGHRS and YFSETQ. CDR3 loop: CASSQLAGGQNEQFF. CDR3 sequence (DNA): TGCGCCAGCAGCCAGCTAGCGGGGGGGCAGAATGAGCAGTTCTTC.

The chain is built from TRBV27 and TRBJ2-5, with D perhaps TRBD2 (6 bases). This CDR3 has 14 residues. V lost 10 bases to trimming and J lost 1 base, with 16 bases between them. Germline V gene sequence: CDR1 MNHEY, CDR2 SMNVEV (reference sequence). CDR3 bases: TGTGCCATCCCCACCGGGACTCTCCAAGAGACCCAGTACTTC. Its translation is CAIPTGTLQETQYF.

The chain couples TRBV2 to TRBJ2-7; D is perhaps TRBD1 (6 bases). V was trimmed by 6 bases and J by 3 bases, leaving 18 bases between them. Germline assignment: CDR1 SNHLY and CDR2 FYNNEI. The CDR3 consists of 15 residues. The CDR3 bases are TGTGCCAGCAGCCGCTACAGGGCGGACGTCTACGAGCAGTACTTC. This sequence encodes CASSRYRADVYEQYF.

The chain employs TRBV27 and TRBJ1-1; 9 nucleotides agree with TRBD1. CDR3 length: 15 residues. V trimming: 1 base; J trimming: 10 bases; junction bases outside the gene matches: 10. Germline V gives CDR1 MNHEY, CDR2 SMNVEV (reference sequence). The CDR3 region is CASSLLRDRVVGAFF. The CDR3 DNA is TGTGCCAGCAGTTTATTAAGGGACAGGGTCGTTGGAGCTTTCTTT.

The V call is TRBV5-4, the J call TRBJ2-2, with 11 bases lining up with TRBD2. Germline V gene data show CDR1 as SGHNT and CDR2 as YYREEE (reference sequence). There are 15 residues in the CDR3. The V segment lost 3 bases and the J segment 4 bases; nucleotides outside the gene matches: 2. The CDR3 reads CASSSGTSGTGELFF. In nucleotides, the CDR3 is TGTGCCAGCAGCTCCGGGACTAGCGGCACCGGGGAGCTGTTTTTT.